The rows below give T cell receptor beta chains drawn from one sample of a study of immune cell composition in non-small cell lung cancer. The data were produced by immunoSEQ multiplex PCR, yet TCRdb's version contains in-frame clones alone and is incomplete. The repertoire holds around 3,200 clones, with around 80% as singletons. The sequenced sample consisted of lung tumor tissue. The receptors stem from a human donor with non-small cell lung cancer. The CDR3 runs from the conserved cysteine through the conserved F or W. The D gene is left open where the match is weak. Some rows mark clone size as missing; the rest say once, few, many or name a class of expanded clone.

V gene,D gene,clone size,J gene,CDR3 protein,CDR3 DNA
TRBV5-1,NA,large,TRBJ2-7,CASSPKDTTGYEQYF,TGCGCCAGCAGCCCAAAGGACACGACAGGCTACGAGCAGTACTTC
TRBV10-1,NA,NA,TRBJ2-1,CASSGVGTSNEQFF,TGCGCCAGCTCGGGAGTTGGTACTTCGAATGAGCAGTTCTTC
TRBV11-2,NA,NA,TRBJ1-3,CASSSTGFGNTIYF,TGTGCCAGCAGCTCTACAGGGTTCGGAAACACCATATATTTT
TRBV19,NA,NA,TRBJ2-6,CASSIGREVGANVLTF,TGTGCCAGTAGTATTGGCCGGGAAGTTGGGGCCAACGTCCTGACTTTC
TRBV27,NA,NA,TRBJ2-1,CASSLRGGVYNEQFF,TGTGCCAGCAGTCTACGAGGGGGGGTTTACAATGAGCAGTTCTTC
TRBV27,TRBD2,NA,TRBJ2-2,CASSLSTTWSSGVLNTGELFF,TGTGCCAGCAGTTTATCGACCACTTGGTCTAGCGGGGTGTTGAACACCGGGGAGCTGTTTTTT
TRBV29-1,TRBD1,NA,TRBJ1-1,CSVQQGVNTEAFF,TGCAGCGTTCAACAGGGGGTCAACACTGAAGCTTTCTTT
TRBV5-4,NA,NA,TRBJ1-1,CASSPTGDSEAFF,TGTGCCAGCAGCCCGACCGGAGACTCTGAAGCTTTCTTT
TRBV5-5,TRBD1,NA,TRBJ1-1,CASSWIQGTAAFF,TGTGCCAGCAGCTGGATACAGGGGACTGCGGCTTTCTTT
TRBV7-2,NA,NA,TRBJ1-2,CASSLGGVGNYGYTF,TGTGCCAGCAGTCTTGGCGGCGTAGGAAACTATGGCTACACCTTC
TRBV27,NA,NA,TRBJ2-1,CASSLYGDQGYNEQFF,TGTGCCAGCAGTTTATACGGGGACCAGGGGTACAATGAGCAGTTCTTC
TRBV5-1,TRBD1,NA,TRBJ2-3,CASSRGGQARGLTDTQYF,TGCGCCAGCAGCAGGGGTGGCCAGGCCAGGGGGCTCACAGATACGCAGTATTTT
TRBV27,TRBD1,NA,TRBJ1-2,CASSFWDSVGALYGYTF,TGTGCCAGCAGTTTTTGGGACAGTGTGGGGGCTCTCTATGGCTACACCTTC
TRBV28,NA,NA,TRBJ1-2,CASSFVGLKSYGYTF,TGTGCCAGCAGTTTCGTGGGGCTTAAGAGCTATGGCTACACCTTC
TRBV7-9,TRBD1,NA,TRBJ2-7,CASSQPGQGGRHEQYF,TGTGCCAGCAGCCAACCGGGACAGGGAGGCCGCCACGAGCAGTACTTC
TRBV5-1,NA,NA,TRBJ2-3,CASSLGQVAADTQYF,TGCGCCAGCAGCTTGGGGCAGGTCGCCGCAGATACGCAGTATTTT
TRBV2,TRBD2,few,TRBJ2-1,CASSNSGTSGGRFSNEQFF,TGTGCCAGCAGTAACTCCGGGACTAGCGGGGGGCGGTTCTCCAATGAGCAGTTCTTC
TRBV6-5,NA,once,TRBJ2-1,CASSYSSGSYNEQFF,TGTGCCAGCAGTTACTCGAGCGGGTCATACAATGAGCAGTTCTTC
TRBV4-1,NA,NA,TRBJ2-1,CASSQDLVDYNEQFF,TGCGCCAGCAGCCAGGACTTGGTCGACTACAATGAGCAGTTCTTC
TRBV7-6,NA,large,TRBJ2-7,CASSPTTGFGDEQYF,TGTGCCAGCAGCCCCACAACAGGGTTTGGGGACGAGCAGTACTTC
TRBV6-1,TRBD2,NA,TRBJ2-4,CASRGSGGAKNIQYF,TGTGCCAGCAGGGGTAGCGGGGGGGCCAAAAACATTCAGTACTTC
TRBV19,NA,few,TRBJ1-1,CASSIPRETEAFF,TGTGCCAGTAGTATCCCCAGGGAAACTGAAGCTTTCTTT
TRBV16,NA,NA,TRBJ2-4,CASSQSRGTENIQYF,TGTGCCAGCAGCCAATCTAGGGGCACCGAAAACATTCAGTACTTC
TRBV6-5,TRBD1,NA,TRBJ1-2,CASSYLRTGGSYGYTF,TGTGCCAGCAGTTACCTCCGGACAGGGGGATCCTATGGCTACACCTTC
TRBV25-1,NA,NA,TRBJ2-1,CASSELETGLYNEQFF,TGTGCCAGCAGTGAATTAGAGACAGGTCTCTACAATGAGCAGTTCTTC
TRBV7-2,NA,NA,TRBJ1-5,CASSLAPGQPQHF,TGTGCCAGCAGCTTAGCCCCCGGTCAGCCCCAGCATTTT
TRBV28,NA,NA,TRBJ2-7,CASRDPGESYEQYF,TGTGCCAGCAGAGACCCGGGGGAATCCTACGAGCAGTACTTC
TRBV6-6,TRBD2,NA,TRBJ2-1,CALSKSGDQQFF,TGTGCCCTATCAAAAAGCGGGGACCAGCAGTTCTTC
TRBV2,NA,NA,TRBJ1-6,CATQGLSPLHF,TGTGCCACTCAGGGTTTATCACCCCTCCACTTT
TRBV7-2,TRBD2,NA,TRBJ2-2,CASSPIGTSPGELFF,TGTGCCAGCAGCCCTATCGGGACTAGCCCCGGGGAGCTGTTTTTT
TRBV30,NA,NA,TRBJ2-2,CAWSVYGVGELFF,TGTGCCTGGAGTGTCTACGGGGTCGGGGAGCTGTTTTTT
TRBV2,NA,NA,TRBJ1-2,CASTGRTTGEGYGYTF,TGTGCCAGCACGGGGCGGACTACGGGGGAGGGGTATGGCTACACCTTC
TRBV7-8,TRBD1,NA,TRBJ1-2,CASSAYLLPGQGARGYTF,TGTGCCAGCAGCGCGTACCTTCTTCCGGGACAGGGGGCGCGGGGCTACACCTTC
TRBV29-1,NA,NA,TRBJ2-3,CSVGIGLADTQYF,TGCAGCGTTGGAATTGGCCTCGCAGATACGCAGTATTTT
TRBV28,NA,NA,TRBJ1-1,CASSLGRGRFEAFF,TGTGCCAGCAGCCTAGGGAGGGGTCGGTTTGAAGCTTTCTTT
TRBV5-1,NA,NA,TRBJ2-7,CASSVQQATYEQYF,TGCGCCAGCAGCGTACAACAGGCGACCTACGAGCAGTACTTC
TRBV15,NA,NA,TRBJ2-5,CATSGKRAETQYF,TGTGCCACCAGCGGGAAGAGGGCGGAGACCCAGTACTTC
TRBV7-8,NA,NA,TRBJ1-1,CASSFYRNTEAFF,TGTGCCAGCAGCTTTTACAGGAACACTGAAGCTTTCTTT
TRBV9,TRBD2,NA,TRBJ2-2,CASSVTPGGGRTGELFF,TGTGCCAGCAGCGTAACACCCGGGGGGGGCCGGACCGGGGAGCTGTTTTTT
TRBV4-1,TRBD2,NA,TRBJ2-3,CASSQDKRGGSLRTDTQYF,TGCGCCAGCAGCCAAGATAAGCGGGGGGGCAGTCTGAGAACAGATACGCAGTATTTT
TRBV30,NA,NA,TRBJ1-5,CAWSSGQFSNQPQHF,TGTGCCTGGAGTAGCGGACAGTTTAGCAATCAGCCCCAGCATTTT
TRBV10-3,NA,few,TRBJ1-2,CAITRDNNYGYTF,TGTGCCATCACCCGGGACAATAACTATGGCTACACCTTC
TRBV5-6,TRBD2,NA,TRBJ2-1,CASSLLTSGAYNEQFF,TGTGCCAGCAGCTTACTAACTAGCGGGGCCTACAATGAGCAGTTCTTC
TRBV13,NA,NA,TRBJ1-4,CASSLMDSNEKLFF,TGTGCCAGCAGCTTAATGGACAGTAATGAAAAACTGTTTTTT
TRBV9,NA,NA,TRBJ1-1,CASSPTPGMNTEAFF,TGTGCCAGCAGCCCCACCCCAGGGATGAACACTGAAGCTTTCTTT
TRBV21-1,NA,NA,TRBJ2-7,CASSPHGTSGGVYEQYF,TGTGCCAGCAGCCCGCACGGGACTAGCGGGGGGGTGTACGAGCAGTACTTC
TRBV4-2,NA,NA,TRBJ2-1,CASSRLNGGLAYNEQFF,TGTGCCAGCAGCCGCCTTAACGGGGGATTGGCCTACAATGAGCAGTTCTTC
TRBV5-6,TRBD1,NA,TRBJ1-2,CASSFWEGTGGYTF,TGTGCCAGCAGCTTTTGGGAGGGGACAGGTGGCTACACCTTC
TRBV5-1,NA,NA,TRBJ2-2,CASSLLDTNTGELFF,TGCGCCAGCAGCTTGTTGGACACGAACACCGGGGAGCTGTTTTTT
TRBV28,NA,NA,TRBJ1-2,CASRINGGGYTF,TGTGCCAGCAGGATCAACGGAGGGGGCTACACCTTC
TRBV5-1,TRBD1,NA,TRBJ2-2,CASSLQGARTGELFF,TGCGCCAGCAGCCTACAGGGGGCAAGGACCGGGGAGCTGTTTTTT
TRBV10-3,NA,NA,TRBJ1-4,CAISQQVSPEKLFF,TGTGCCATCAGTCAACAGGTATCTCCTGAAAAACTGTTTTTT
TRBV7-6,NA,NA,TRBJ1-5,CASSLVSNQPQHF,TGTGCCAGCAGCTTAGTAAGCAATCAGCCCCAGCATTTT
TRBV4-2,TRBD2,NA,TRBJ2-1,CASSQGISGGAREQFF,TGTGCCAGCAGCCAAGGGATCAGCGGGGGGGCTCGGGAGCAGTTCTTC